The 27 T cell receptor beta chains reported below all come from one sample, sequenced in a study of technical replicates of blood from a few donors. Only in-frame clones appear in the TCRdb table, and some are missing; sequencing was by immunoSEQ multiplex PCR. The data show tens of thousands of clones, around 93% seen once. The sample taken for sequencing was T cells isolated from PBMCs. The source of these receptors is a human donor in good health.

This clone was seen once. The chain employs TRBV2 and TRBJ1-1; 7 bases are a match to TRBD1. Per germline, CDR1 SNHLY and CDR2 FYNNEI. The V and J ends lost 3 bases and 11 bases, in that order; junction bases with no gene match: 6. CDR3 length equals 12 residues. The CDR3 DNA reads as TGTGCCAGCAGTGAGCTACAGGGGTGGGCTTTCTTT. It is translated as CASSELQGWAFF.

The gene calls are TRBV7-9 and TRBJ2-3, with 11 bases that match TRBD2. V was pared by 6 bases and J by 2 bases, with 4 bases of the junction left unmatched. Germline CDR1 reads SEHNR; CDR2 reads FQNEAQ (reference sequence). CDR3 size: 15 residues. The CDR3 region is CASRYSGRDTDTQYF. The CDR3 DNA sequence: TGTGCCAGCAGATATAGCGGGAGGGACACAGATACGCAGTATTTT.

V gene TRBV7-9 combines with J gene TRBJ1-5; D remains ambiguous. Deletions cut 1 base from V and 4 bases from J, with 11 bases between. The CDR3 sequence is 15 residues long. CDR1 is SEHNR, CDR2 FQNEAQ, per germline (reference sequence). CDR3 amino acids: CASSLGATGNQPQHF. DNA of the CDR3: TGTGCCAGCAGCTTAGGTGCTACGGGAAATCAGCCCCAGCATTTT.

The rearrangement joins TRBV5-1 to TRBJ2-3, with 8 bases identical to TRBD2. Trimming at V came to 5 bases and at J to 1 base, leaving 6 bases not matched to a gene. The CDR3 length is 15 residues. The germline gives CDR1 SGHRS, CDR2 YFSETQ. CDR3 DNA: TGCGCCAGCAGTTCTCCGGGACTAGGCACAGATACGCAGTATTTT. Translated, it gives CASSSPGLGTDTQYF.

This clone was recorded once. The rearrangement uses TRBV28 and TRBJ2-1, with D unclear. Germline lookup yields CDR1 MDHEN and CDR2 SYDVKM. This CDR3 contains 14 residues. V was shortened by 5 bases and J by 0 bases, with 8 bases between the two germline ends. The CDR3 DNA reads as TGTGCCAGCAGTCCGGGTGGCTCCTACAATGAGCAGTTCTTC. Its protein is CASSPGGSYNEQFF.

This clone has more than one count but fewer than ten. V is TRBV23-1 and J is TRBJ2-7, with D perhaps TRBD2 (6 bases). TRBV23-1 is designated an ORF whose function remains uncertain. Trimming shortened V by 4 bases and J by 7 bases, and 23 bases separated the two germline ends. CDR3 length: 16 residues. The CDR3 loop reads CASSLSGADREKEQYF. DNA of the CDR3: TGCGCCAGCAGTCTGTCAGGAGCGGACCGGGAGAAAGAGCAGTACTTC.

V and J are TRBV6-1 and TRBJ2-1, with D unresolved. The V end was cut by 3 bases, the J end by 8 bases, with 5 bases between. The CDR3 covers 11 residues. Germline CDR1 MNHNS, CDR2 SASEGT. CDR3 coding DNA: TGTGCCAGCAGTGATTCCTATGAGCAGTTCTTC. This codes for CASSDSYEQFF.

The chain combines TRBV6-5 with TRBJ1-1; possibly TRBD1 for D (5 bases). The CDR3 is made up of 11 amino acids. Per germline, CDR1 MNHEY and CDR2 SVGAGI. Deletions cut 6 bases from V and 7 bases from J, with 9 bases between. The CDR3 protein is CASRQGLEAFF. In nucleotides, the CDR3 is TGTGCCAGCAGGCAGGGCCTTGAAGCTTTCTTT.

This sequence joins TRBV27 and TRBJ1-1; TRBD1 matches at 7 bases. J lost 7 bases, V lost 0 bases, and 8 bases had no gene match. The CDR3 is made up of 15 amino acids. Germline CDR1 is MNHEY and CDR2 is SMNVEV (reference sequence). CDR3 loop: CASSLSSTGEGEAFF. In DNA form, the CDR3 reads TGTGCCAGCAGTTTATCGAGTACAGGGGAAGGTGAAGCTTTCTTT.

This chain connects TRBV6-5 to TRBJ2-7; D unresolved. The CDR3 loop spans 16 amino acids. The germline V gene encodes CDR1 MNHEY and CDR2 SVGAGI. The V end was cut by 2 bases, the J end by 0 bases, with 14 bases between. CDR3 sequence (DNA): TGTGCCAGCAGTTACCGTGTGCCGCGTCGCTCCTACGAGCAGTACTTC. It translates to CASSYRVPRRSYEQYF.

This chain connects TRBV7-6 to TRBJ1-1; 7 positions match TRBD1. Per the germline V gene, CDR1 is SGHVS and CDR2 is FNYEAQ. The V segment lost 5 bases and the J segment 1 base; nucleotides outside the gene matches: 13. The CDR3 consists of 17 residues. CDR3 protein: CASSPTGIRGKNTEAFF. CDR3 coding DNA: TGTGCCAGCAGCCCCACGGGGATCAGGGGGAAGAACACTGAAGCTTTCTTT.

The chain recombines TRBV15 with TRBJ1-2; D is perhaps TRBD1 (5 bases). The CDR3 runs to 15 residues. Germline-derived CDR1 and CDR2 are LNHNV and YYDKDF (reference sequence). V was trimmed by 1 base and J by 4 bases, leaving 13 bases between them. CDR3 loop: CATSRVWGHPYGYTF. CDR3 DNA sequence: TGTGCCACCAGCAGAGTGTGGGGCCATCCCTATGGCTACACCTTC.

This clone was recorded once. V gene TRBV7-9 combines with J gene TRBJ1-1; possible D gene TRBD1, 5 bases. This CDR3 has 12 amino acids. Trimming removed 1 base at V and 6 bases at J, with 6 bases between. CDR1 is SEHNR and CDR2 is FQNEAQ in the germline V gene (reference sequence). In nucleotides, the CDR3 is TGTGCCAGCAGCTTAGGGGGGGCTGAAGCTTTCTTT. It is translated as CASSLGGAEAFF.

The V gene is TRBV19, the J gene TRBJ2-3, with TRBD2 matching 7 bases. The CDR3 runs to 14 residues. V lost 5 bases, J lost 6 bases, and 8 bases stayed unmatched. The germline gives CDR1 LNHDA, CDR2 SQIVND (reference sequence). The CDR3 is CASSPRTSGDTQYF. The DNA of the CDR3 is TGTGCCAGTAGTCCCCGGACTAGTGGTGATACGCAGTATTTT.

The chain carries TRBV25-1 and TRBJ2-1; D may be TRBD2 (6 bases). V lost 3 bases to trimming and J lost 8 bases, with 8 bases between them. There are 12 residues in the CDR3. Germline CDR1 MGHDK, CDR2 SYGVNS. The CDR3 region is CASSEDYYEQFF. In nucleotides, the CDR3 is TGTGCCAGCAGTGAGGACTATTATGAGCAGTTCTTC.

V is TRBV27 and J is TRBJ2-7; 9 bases align to TRBD1. The CDR3 totals 17 residues. The ends lost 6 bases at V and 2 bases at J; junction bases unmatched: 14. The germline CDR1 and CDR2 sequences are MNHEY and SMNVEV (reference sequence). This CDR3 is CASRYRGPVEVPYEQYF. CDR3 DNA sequence: TGTGCCAGCAGGTACAGGGGGCCGGTGGAGGTCCCCTACGAGCAGTACTTC.

This chain uses TRBV19 with TRBJ1-1; D is unresolved. V was clipped by 3 bases and J by 0 bases, with 11 bases between them. The CDR3 has 15 amino acids. Germline CDR1 and CDR2: LNHDA and SQIVND (reference sequence). DNA of the CDR3: TGTGCCAGTAGTATGGTCCCAGGCTTGAACACTGAAGCTTTCTTT. Amino acids: CASSMVPGLNTEAFF.

This rearrangement joins TRBV6-5 to TRBJ1-2, with D possibly being TRBD1 (6 bases). Germline V CDR1 and CDR2: MNHEY, SVGAGI. V lost 6 bases to trimming and J lost 5 bases, with 19 bases between them. CDR3 size: 15 residues. CDR3 sequence (DNA): TGTGCCAGCAGCCGCGAGGTGACAGGAACTTATGGCTACACCTTC. It translates to CASSREVTGTYGYTF.

The chain joins TRBV2 to TRBJ2-7; TRBD1 matches at 7 bases. The CDR3 has 13 residues. Germline CDR1 is SNHLY and CDR2 is FYNNEI. Germline trimming cut 6 bases from V and 2 bases from J; bases unmatched to any gene: 4. The DNA of the CDR3 is TGTGCCAGCAGCCCCGGGACAGCCTACGAGCAGTACTTC. It specifies CASSPGTAYEQYF.

The CDR3 bases are TGCGCCAGCAGCTCTACAGGGGGAGGGGGGTTTGTGAACACTGAAGCTTTCTTT. This codes for CASSSTGGGGFVNTEAFF. The chain is built from TRBV5-1 and TRBJ1-1, with 8 bases aligning to TRBD1. Unmatched junction bases numbered 13, after V lost 3 bases and J lost 0 bases. This CDR3 spans 18 amino acids. Germline CDR1 and CDR2: SGHRS and YFSETQ.

The V gene is TRBV11-3, the J gene TRBJ1-1; D ambiguous. Between the trimmed V and J ends, which lost 0 bases and 2 bases, there was a span of 10 bases. Germline V gene lookup returns CDR1 SGHNT and CDR2 YENEEA. This CDR3 spans 15 amino acids. CDR3 amino acids: CASSLDAVINTEAFF. Written as DNA, the CDR3 is TGTGCCAGCAGCTTAGACGCAGTAATAAACACTGAAGCTTTCTTT.

The chain uses TRBV5-1 and TRBJ2-2; possible D gene TRBD2, 5 bases. The length of the CDR3 is 15 residues. Germline lookup yields CDR1 SGHRS and CDR2 YFSETQ. V dropped 0 bases and J dropped 1 base, with 7 bases sitting between them. CDR3 residues: CASSLGGLNTGELFF. Here the CDR3 DNA reads TGCGCCAGCAGCTTGGGCGGACTGAACACCGGGGAGCTGTTTTTT.

The chain employs TRBV5-4 and TRBJ1-2; D call uncertain. Trimming stripped 1 base from V and 0 bases from J, with 10 bases between. Germline V gene lookup returns CDR1 SGHNT and CDR2 YYREEE (reference sequence). CDR3 length: 15 residues. CDR3 nucleotide sequence: TGTGCCAGCAGCTTGAGCGCGGCGGCTAACTATGGCTACACCTTC. Its protein is CASSLSAAANYGYTF.

The rearrangement joins TRBV2 to TRBJ2-5; no clear D gene. The germline V gene has CDR1 SNHLY and CDR2 FYNNEI. The CDR3 extends over 13 amino acids. Trimming removed 6 bases at V and 4 bases at J, with 12 bases between. The CDR3 here is CASRLSSVETQYF. The CDR3 DNA follows: TGTGCCAGCAGGCTAAGTAGTGTAGAGACCCAGTACTTC.

This clone has only one observation. The V call is TRBV9, the J call TRBJ2-7, with TRBD2 as a possible D gene (6 bases). There are 14 residues in the CDR3. The V and J ends lost 7 bases and 4 bases respectively, with 18 bases between them. Germline assignment: CDR1 SGDLS and CDR2 YYNGEE. The CDR3 reads CASAISGETYEQYF. The CDR3 nucleotides are TGTGCCAGCGCTATTAGCGGAGAAACATACGAGCAGTACTTC.

The V call is TRBV7-2, the J call TRBJ2-7; D is perhaps TRBD2 (5 bases). The CDR3 has 15 amino acids. Looked up from germline, CDR1 is SGHTA and CDR2 is FQGNSA. V shed 4 bases and J shed 6 bases, with 19 bases lying between them. The CDR3, as DNA: TGTGCCAGCAGCTCGCTAGGACTGCCCCAGATCGAGCAGTACTTC. Its protein is CASSSLGLPQIEQYF. The variable domain in full, with the rest retrieved from reference TRBV7-2 and TRBJ2-7, is GAGVSQSPSNKVTEKGKDVELRCDPISGHTALYWYRQSLGQGLEFLIYFQGNSAPDKSGLPSDRFSAERTGGSVSTLTIQRTQQEDSAVYLCASSSLGLPQIEQYFGPGTRLTVT.

The chain recombines TRBV6-1 with TRBJ1-5; a weak D match, TRBD1 (5 bases). With 8 bases removed from V and 3 bases from J, the gap between germline ends came to 11 bases. The CDR3 has 13 amino acids. CDR1 and CDR2 from the germline V gene are MNHNS and SASEGT. As DNA, the CDR3 is TGTGCCAGCGACCGACAGACCAATCAGCCCCAGCATTTT. This sequence encodes CASDRQTNQPQHF.